The 31 T cell receptor beta chains below were found in one sample sequenced in a study of blood T cells in healthy people across ages. With a J-beta primer mix and a sample-barcoded 5' primer, a second PCR ran 7 to 11 cycles. TCRdb re-called the 5' RACE reads through MiXCR, storing one row per CDR3 protein. Here the sample spans 1.5 million or so distinct CDR3 sequences, 40% to 50% being singletons. Sequenced material: blood. The receptor source for this set is a woman younger than 35 in good health.

This clonotype was counted a few times. The chain couples TRBV11-2 to TRBJ2-7; 7 bases are a match to TRBD1. Per germline, CDR1 SGHAT and CDR2 FQNNGV. CDR3 size: 15 residues. The V segment lost 5 bases and the J segment 2 bases; nucleotides outside the gene matches: 9. CDR3 DNA sequence: TGTGCCAGCAGCCCCCAGACAGGGCAAGCCTACGAGCAGTACTTC. It specifies CASSPQTGQAYEQYF.

The J gene is TRBJ2-7, the V gene TRBV6-5; tentatively, D is TRBD1 (5 bases). The CDR3 is 13 amino acids. The V end was cut by 6 bases, the J end by 3 bases, with 12 bases between. The germline V gene has CDR1 MNHEY and CDR2 SVGAGI. CDR3 amino acids: CASRSRQLYEQYF. The CDR3 DNA reads TGTGCCAGCAGATCCCGACAGCTCTACGAGCAGTACTTC.

This rearrangement joins TRBV2 to TRBJ2-3; possibly TRBD1 or TRBD2 for D (6 bases each). Looked up from germline, CDR1 is SNHLY and CDR2 is FYNNEI. This CDR3 has 13 amino acids. V gave up 7 bases and J gave up 11 bases, with 19 bases separating them. The CDR3 DNA reads TGTGCCAGCAACCCGGGGGCTGGGATCGTGCAGTATTTT. This sequence encodes CASNPGAGIVQYF.

The V call is TRBV24-1, the J call TRBJ2-7; a weak D match, TRBD1 (6 bases). In germline, CDR1 is KGHDR, CDR2 SFDVKD. V dropped 3 bases and J dropped 3 bases, with 14 bases sitting between them. The CDR3 spans 15 residues. This CDR3 reads CATSDPLDSRYEQYF. CDR3 sequence (DNA): TGTGCCACCAGTGATCCGTTGGACAGCCGCTACGAGCAGTACTTC.

This clonotype was seen a handful of times. The chain links TRBV29-1 to TRBJ2-7; weak D call: TRBD2 (6 bases). This CDR3 comprises 13 residues. CDR1 and CDR2 (germline): SQVTM, ANQGSEA. Trimming stripped 2 bases from V and 7 bases from J, with 15 bases between. CDR3 in amino acids: CSVERGGGDEQYF. CDR3 in DNA: TGCAGCGTTGAAAGGGGAGGTGGCGATGAGCAGTACTTC.

The table lists this clonotype with a few counts. This rearrangement joins TRBV20-1 to TRBJ2-5, with a tentative D call TRBD2 (5 bases). Trimming cost V 5 bases and J 4 bases, with 17 bases left between them. Germline V CDR1 and CDR2: DFQATT, SNEGSKA (reference sequence). The CDR3 is made up of 14 amino acids. CDR3 in amino acids: CSAPDRGVGETQYF. CDR3 in DNA: TGCAGTGCTCCCGACCGGGGAGTTGGAGAGACCCAGTACTTC.

The rearrangement joins TRBV6-1 to TRBJ2-1; no clear D. Looked up from germline, CDR1 is MNHNS and CDR2 is SASEGT. The length of the CDR3 is 14 residues. Trimming left V 1 base short and J 8 bases short, with 12 bases between. The CDR3 sequence is CASSEEWASYEQFF. The CDR3 DNA reads TGTGCCAGCAGTGAAGAGTGGGCGAGTTATGAGCAGTTCTTC.

There are a few counts of this clonotype. This chain joins TRBV18 and TRBJ2-7, with TRBD1 as a possible D gene (5 bases). V gave up 2 bases and J gave up 3 bases, with 11 bases separating them. Looked up from germline, CDR1 is KGHSH and CDR2 is LQKENI. This CDR3 is 14 amino acids long. The CDR3 loop reads CASSPTGGDYEQYF. CDR3 coding DNA: TGTGCCAGCTCACCAACAGGCGGCGACTACGAGCAGTACTTC. The complete variable domain, with remaining parts taken from reference TRBV18 and TRBJ2-7, reads NAGVMQNPRHLVRRRGQEARLRCSPMKGHSHVYWYRQLPEEGLKFMVYLQKENIIDESGMPKERFSAEFPKEGPSILRIQQVVRGDSAAYFCASSPTGGDYEQYFGPGTRLTVT.

This chain joins TRBV20-1 and TRBJ2-5, with TRBD2 matching over 7 bases. The CDR3 consists of 14 residues. Losses at the gene ends were 6 bases for V and 11 bases for J; bases not matched to a gene: 18. CDR1 and CDR2 (germline): DFQATT, SNEGSKA (reference sequence). CDR3 DNA: TGCAGTGCCCGGAAGCGGGACTTAAGGGATGAGCAGTACTTC. Protein sequence: CSARKRDLRDEQYF.

V and J are TRBV7-2 and TRBJ2-4, with 9 bases fitting TRBD2. The J call is in doubt because the DNA end fits TRBJ2-5 better. The CDR3 has 15 residues. Germline loops: CDR1 SGHTA, CDR2 FQGNSA. The CDR3 spells CASSLVSSGKETQYF. As DNA, the CDR3 is TGTGCCAGCAGCTTAGTGTCTAGCGGGAAGGAGACCCAGTACTTC.

The chain carries TRBV7-2 and TRBJ1-3, with D unresolved. The CDR3 has 17 residues. The ends were cut back, 2 bases at V and 0 bases at J, with 14 bases in the middle. Per the germline V gene, CDR1 is SGHTA and CDR2 is FQGNSA. CDR3 residues: CASSLRNSPYSGNTIYF. The DNA for the CDR3 is TGTGCCAGCAGCTTACGGAACTCACCTTACTCTGGAAACACCATATATTTT.

This clonotype was counted a few times. The CDR3 coding sequence is TGTGCCAGCAGCTTAGCGGGGGGAAGTTTTCAAGAGACCCAGTACTTC. Amino acid sequence: CASSLAGGSFQETQYF. The chain uses TRBV7-9 and TRBJ2-5; TRBD2 is a possible D gene (6 bases). The length of the CDR3 is 16 residues. V gave up 0 bases and J gave up 2 bases, with 13 bases separating them. CDR1 and CDR2 (germline): SEHNR, FQNEAQ (reference sequence).

The genes are TRBV12-3 or TRBV12-4 and TRBJ2-4; either TRBD1 or TRBD2 may fit D (7 bases each). Matching the DNA end better, TRBJ2-5 makes the J call doubtful. This CDR3 region has 15 residues. The DNA of the CDR3 is TGTGCCAGCAGTCCAGGCAGGGGGGGGAAAGAGACCCAGTACTTC. It encodes CASSPGRGGKETQYF.

This clonotype was observed a handful of times. V is TRBV20-1 and J is TRBJ2-1, with D possibly TRBD2 on 7 matching bases. The germline gives CDR1 DFQATT, CDR2 SNEGSKA (reference sequence). V shed 5 bases and J shed 7 bases, with 24 bases lying between them. There are 16 residues in the CDR3. The CDR3 loop is CSAGRGGDILGNEQFF. As DNA, the CDR3 is TGCAGTGCTGGAAGGGGGGGCGATATTTTGGGGAATGAGCAGTTCTTC.

Ten or more counts support this clonotype. The chain combines TRBV5-1 with TRBJ2-3; perhaps TRBD1 as D (5 bases). CDR3 length: 16 residues. Between the trimmed V and J ends, which lost 0 bases and 5 bases, there was a span of 16 bases. Germline CDR1 is SGHRS and CDR2 is YFSETQ. CDR3: CASSLAKTGMGDTQYF. The CDR3 DNA reads as TGCGCCAGCAGCTTGGCTAAAACAGGAATGGGAGATACGCAGTATTTT.

Ten or more counts support this clonotype. This chain uses TRBV4-2 with TRBJ2-4; 8 bases line up with TRBD1. The length of the CDR3 is 16 residues. Per the germline V gene, CDR1 is LGHNA and CDR2 is YNFKEQ. Germline trimming cut 4 bases from V and 5 bases from J; bases unmatched to any gene: 10. The CDR3 reads CASSPGGTMMENIQYF. The CDR3 nucleotides read TGTGCCAGCAGCCCAGGGGGCACAATGATGGAAAACATTCAGTACTTC.

The rearrangement uses TRBV27 and TRBJ1-2, with a possible D match to TRBD1 (5 bases). CDR3 length: 14 residues. CDR1 and CDR2 from the germline V gene are MNHEY and SMNVEV (reference sequence). Trimming removed 4 bases from V and 4 bases from J, with 13 bases in between. CDR3 protein: CASSSRDGPYGYTF. CDR3 sequence (DNA): TGTGCCAGCAGTTCCCGGGACGGACCCTATGGCTACACCTTC.

J is TRBJ2-7 and V is TRBV20-1, with 10 bases fitting TRBD2. This CDR3 has 15 amino acids. Germline lookup yields CDR1 DFQATT and CDR2 SNEGSKA (reference sequence). Trimming cost V 5 bases and J 0 bases; bases outside gene matches: 7. Here the CDR3 reads CSAGQLAGHSYEQYF. DNA of the CDR3: TGCAGTGCTGGTCAACTAGCGGGGCACTCCTACGAGCAGTACTTC.

This clonotype was seen repeatedly, ten times or more. The V gene is TRBV4-1, the J gene TRBJ2-7; TRBD1 matches 10 bases. Trimming cost V 4 bases and J 4 bases; bases outside gene matches: 4. Germline V CDR1 and CDR2: MGHRA, YSYEKL. CDR3 length equals 14 residues. This CDR3 reads CASSPGQGIYEQYF. The CDR3 coding sequence is TGCGCCAGCAGCCCGGGACAGGGGATATACGAGCAGTACTTC.

A single count supports this clonotype. The V and J genes are TRBV12-3 or TRBV12-4 and TRBJ1-1; possibly TRBD1 for D (6 bases). Trimming pared 5 bases from V and 2 bases from J, leaving 15 bases between. This CDR3 has 15 amino acids. The CDR3 loop reads CASSTRGTPNTEAFF. In nucleotides, the CDR3 is TGTGCCAGCAGTACCCGCGGGACACCCAACACTGAAGCTTTCTTT.

The chain joins TRBV7-9 to TRBJ2-7; TRBD2 agrees at 14 bases. From germline, CDR1 is SEHNR and CDR2 FQNEAQ (reference sequence). The CDR3 runs to 18 residues. Germline trimming cut 0 bases from V and 6 bases from J; bases unmatched to any gene: 10. In DNA form, the CDR3 reads TGTGCCAGCAGCTTAGCGGACTTCATGGGGACTAGCGGGGGCGAGCAGTACTTC. It is translated as CASSLADFMGTSGGEQYF.

There are a few counts of this clonotype. The CDR3 region has the DNA TGCAGCGTTGAAGAGAGGGGGGGTATAGAGGACAATGAGCAGTACTTC. It is translated as CSVEERGGIEDNEQYF. The rearrangement joins TRBV29-1 to TRBJ2-7, with a possible D match to TRBD2 (7 bases). In germline, CDR1 is SQVTM, CDR2 ANQGSEA. This CDR3 is 16 amino acids long. With 0 bases removed from V and 7 bases from J, the gap between germline ends came to 22 bases.

V gene TRBV20-1 combines with J gene TRBJ2-5, with D perhaps being TRBD1 or TRBD2 (5 bases each). Judging by the DNA end, TRBJ2-7 fits better; the J call may be wrong. CDR3 length: 14 amino acids. Per germline, CDR1 DFQATT and CDR2 SNEGSKA (reference sequence). The chain's CDR3 is CSANPSRDLYEQYF. CDR3 bases: TGCAGTGCTAATCCGTCCCGGGACCTTTACGAGCAGTACTTC.

This clonotype was observed a few times. The rearrangement uses TRBV4-1 and TRBJ2-1; 11 positions match TRBD2. Unmatched junction bases numbered 9, after V lost 4 bases and J lost 7 bases. CDR1 and CDR2 (germline): MGHRA, YSYEKL. CDR3 length equals 16 residues. In nucleotides, the CDR3 is TGCGCCAGCAGCCCGACACTAGCGGGAGTGGGGAATGAGCAGTTCTTC. Translated, it gives CASSPTLAGVGNEQFF.

A remark on this clonotype: One junction end disagrees with the germline gene, perhaps due to a read error. V gene TRBV2 combines with J gene TRBJ1-2, with a possible D match to TRBD1 (6 bases). This CDR3 spans 15 amino acids. Germline lookup yields CDR1 SNHLY and CDR2 FYNNEI. CDR3 bases: TGTGCCGGCAGTAGGTCAGGGACTCAGGGGTATGGCTACACCTTC. This gives the protein CAGSRSGTQGYGYTF.

A few counts support this clonotype. The chain uses TRBV6-5 and TRBJ1-1; a weak D match, TRBD1 (6 bases). V was shortened by 2 bases and J by 1 base, with 14 bases between the two germline ends. CDR1 is MNHEY, CDR2 SVGAGI, per germline. This CDR3 region has 16 residues. The CDR3 sequence is CASSYGGAVKNTEAFF. CDR3 DNA: TGTGCCAGCAGTTACGGGGGGGCAGTCAAGAACACTGAAGCTTTCTTT.

This sequence joins TRBV7-2 and TRBJ1-2, with TRBD1 matching 8 bases. Germline CDR1 and CDR2: SGHTA and FQGNSA. V lost 4 bases to trimming and J lost 11 bases; unmatched junction nucleotides: 12. The CDR3 extends over 14 amino acids. CDR3 residues: CASSSGTGRYEYTF. The CDR3 region has the DNA TGTGCCAGCAGCTCCGGGACAGGAAGATACGAGTACACCTTC.

The chain links TRBV10-3 to TRBJ2-3, with D unclear. Trimming removed 7 bases from V and 5 bases from J, with 16 bases in between. The V gene's germline CDR1 is ENHRY and CDR2 SYGVKD. This CDR3 is 14 amino acids long. The CDR3 loop reads CAIKDPESLDTQYF. CDR3 nucleotide sequence: TGTGCCATCAAGGACCCTGAATCCCTAGATACGCAGTATTTT.

The J gene is TRBJ2-2, the V gene TRBV29-1, with TRBD2 matching over 13 bases. V shed 7 bases and J 7 bases; nucleotides not matched to a gene: 9. CDR1 is SQVTM and CDR2 is ANQGSEA in the germline V gene. The CDR3 spans 15 residues. The CDR3 coding sequence is TGCAGCGCCGTACTAGCGGGAGGGCCTAACGGGGAGCTGTTTTTT. It encodes CSAVLAGGPNGELFF.

The gene calls are TRBV20-1 and TRBJ2-3, with a tentative D call TRBD1 (5 bases). V lost 6 bases, J lost 2 bases, and 15 bases lay in between. Per germline, CDR1 DFQATT and CDR2 SNEGSKA (reference sequence). The CDR3 is 14 residues long. The CDR3 here is CSAPTTVYTDTQYF. The CDR3 DNA reads as TGCAGTGCCCCCACGACAGTCTACACAGATACGCAGTATTTT.

This clonotype came up a few times. V is TRBV7-2 and J is TRBJ2-1; the match to TRBD2 covers 8 bases. CDR1 SGHTA and CDR2 FQGNSA come from the germline V gene. Trimming removed 5 bases from V and 6 bases from J; junction bases left unmatched: 9. This CDR3 has 15 amino acids. The CDR3 DNA follows: TGTGCCAGCAGCAGTAGCGGGAATCTCGCCAATGAGCAGTTCTTC. It encodes CASSSSGNLANEQFF. The whole variable domain, remainder taken from reference TRBV7-2 and TRBJ2-1, is GAGVSQSPSNKVTEKGKDVELRCDPISGHTALYWYRQSLGQGLEFLIYFQGNSAPDKSGLPSDRFSAERTGGSVSTLTIQRTQQEDSAVYLCASSSSGNLANEQFFGPGTRLTVL.